This TCR beta chain appears in the sequencing data of a study of blood T cell repertoires in COVID-19. At the level of the study: PBMCs, B-cell-depleted T cells, or T cells provided the cDNA or gDNA that made up the material.

As originally analysed: Amplification from reference gene primers served as the basis for estimated nucleated cell counts. Clones were sequenced by immunoSEQ multiplex PCR, and TCRdb holds only the in-frame ones, with some missing. That table gives V, J and clone size, and the DNA gave D and trimming. The sample shows about 99,000 clones, 84% of them seen only once. Germline CDR1 and CDR2: SGHNT and YYREEE (reference sequence). Deletions cut 3 bases from V and 2 bases from J, with 17 bases between. The CDR3 has 17 amino acids. V gene TRBV5-4 combines with J gene TRBJ1-4; D is undetermined. This receptor was identified in a human donor in a cohort sampled during active COVID-19. Sequencing was done on a sample of peripheral blood. The DNA for the CDR3 is TGTGCCAGCAGCTCCTCGGCCGGGGTTAGGACTAATGAAAAACTGTTTTTT. Translated: CASSSSAGVRTNEKLFF.